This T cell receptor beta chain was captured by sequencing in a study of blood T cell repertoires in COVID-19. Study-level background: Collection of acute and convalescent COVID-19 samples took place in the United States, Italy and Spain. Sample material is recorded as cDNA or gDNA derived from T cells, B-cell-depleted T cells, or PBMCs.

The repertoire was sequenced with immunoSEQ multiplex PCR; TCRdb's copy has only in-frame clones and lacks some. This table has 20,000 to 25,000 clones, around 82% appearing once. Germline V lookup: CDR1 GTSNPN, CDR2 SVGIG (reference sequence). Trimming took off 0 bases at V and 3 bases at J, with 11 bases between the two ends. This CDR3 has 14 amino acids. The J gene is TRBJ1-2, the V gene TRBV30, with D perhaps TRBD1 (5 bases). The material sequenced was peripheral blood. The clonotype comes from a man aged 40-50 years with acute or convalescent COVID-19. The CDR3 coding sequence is TGTGCCTGGAGTGTTGTGGACACCGACTATGGCTACACCTTC. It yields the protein CAWSVVDTDYGYTF.